These 26 T cell receptor beta chains were sequenced from one sample in a study of blood T cell repertoires in COVID-19. Produced via immunoSEQ multiplex PCR; TCRdb's table is partial and in-frame only. The sample holds fewer than 350,000 clones, around 88% seen once. Source material: PBMCs or T cells enriched from blood (not recorded which). These receptors all stem from a woman aged 40-49 years who had recovered from COVID-19.

V usage is TRBV5-4 and J usage is TRBJ2-5; D is perhaps TRBD1 (7 bases). The CDR3 spans 16 residues. Germline V gene lookup returns CDR1 SGHNT and CDR2 YYREEE (reference sequence). The V end lost 6 bases, the J end lost 5 bases, and 23 bases lay between the germline ends. The CDR3 sequence is CASTSGSGDSGETQYF. CDR3 in DNA: TGTGCCAGCACCTCAGGGTCGGGGGACAGCGGGGAGACCCAGTACTTC.

The chain carries TRBV2 and TRBJ2-5; 8 nucleotides match TRBD2. Unmatched junction bases numbered 9, after V lost 6 bases and J lost 9 bases. The CDR3 contains 13 residues. Per germline, CDR1 SNHLY and CDR2 FYNNEI. The CDR3 DNA sequence: TGTGCCAGCAGCGGGACTAGTTTGGTCCCCCAGTACTTC. Protein: CASSGTSLVPQYF.

V is TRBV18 and J is TRBJ2-1; 8 nucleotides line up with TRBD2. The CDR3 is made up of 17 amino acids. The germline CDR1 and CDR2 sequences are KGHSH and LQKENI. Trimming at V came to 5 bases and at J to 0 bases, leaving 9 bases not matched to a gene. The CDR3 coding sequence is TGTGCCAGCTCATCCCAGACTAGCGAAAGCTCCTACAATGAGCAGTTCTTC. Amino acids: CASSSQTSESSYNEQFF.

The rearrangement joins TRBV7-9 to TRBJ2-4; unclear D gene. Germline-derived CDR1 and CDR2 are SEHNR and FQNEAQ (reference sequence). The CDR3 loop spans 15 amino acids. V was shortened by 5 bases and J by 0 bases, with 11 bases between the two germline ends. The CDR3: CASSARLEAKNIQYF. CDR3 DNA sequence: TGTGCCAGCAGCGCCCGACTCGAAGCCAAAAACATTCAGTACTTC. Full variable domain (outside the CDR3, taken from reference TRBV7-9 and TRBJ2-4): DTGVSQNPRHKITKRGQNVTFRCDPISEHNRLYWYRQTLGQGPEFLTYFQNEAQLEKSRLLSDRFSAERPKGSFSTLEIQRTEQGDSAMYLCASSARLEAKNIQYFGAGTRLSVL.

The chain carries TRBV7-2 and TRBJ2-3; 9 nucleotides line up with TRBD1. Germline CDR1 reads SGHTA; CDR2 reads FQGNSA. The CDR3 extends over 14 amino acids. V lost 6 bases and J lost 6; bases outside the gene matches: 7. The CDR3, as DNA: TGTGCCAGCAGAAAAAAGGGGACAGGGGATACGCAGTATTTT. Protein product: CASRKKGTGDTQYF.

The chain uses TRBV7-9 and TRBJ2-7, with unresolved D. Germline V gives CDR1 SEHNR, CDR2 FQNEAQ (reference sequence). V lost 5 bases, J lost 4 bases, and 12 bases lay in between. The CDR3 extends over 13 amino acids. The CDR3 nucleotides are TGTGCCAGCAGCCGCAATGGAGAGTACGAGCAGTACTTC. Its translation: CASSRNGEYEQYF.

This clone showed up just once. V gene TRBV7-2 combines with J gene TRBJ1-4, with 9 positions matching TRBD1. The CDR3 length is 16 residues. V lost 1 base to trimming and J lost 4 bases; unmatched junction nucleotides: 4. The germline V gene has CDR1 SGHTA and CDR2 FQGNSA. CDR3 DNA sequence: TGTGCCAGCAGCTTAGGGGGACAGGGAAGTAATGAAAAACTGTTTTTT. It translates to CASSLGGQGSNEKLFF.

This clone was seen a single time. V is TRBV21-1 and J is TRBJ1-3. TRBV21-1 is an annotated pseudogene. The CDR3 length is 20 residues. CDR3 in DNA: TGTGCCAGCAGCAAAGAGAGAGAAGGACTGGAACTGGTACGAGGAAACACCATATATTTT. Residues: CASSKEREGLELVRGNTIYF.

V usage is TRBV4-1 and J usage is TRBJ1-5, with 9 nucleotides matching TRBD1. This CDR3 has 17 amino acids. CDR1 and CDR2 (germline): MGHRA, YSYEKL. The ends lost 2 bases at V and 5 bases at J; junction bases unmatched: 10. The CDR3 region has the DNA TGCGCCAGCAGCCAAAAAGGCGGGACAGGGCTTTATCAGCCCCAGCATTTT. This translates into CASSQKGGTGLYQPQHF.

The gene calls are TRBV5-1 and TRBJ2-1; D possibly corresponds to TRBD2 (5 bases). The V end was cut by 3 bases, the J end by 7 bases, with 17 bases between. The CDR3 runs 15 residues. Germline lookup yields CDR1 SGHRS and CDR2 YFSETQ. Written as DNA, the CDR3 is TGCGCCAGCAGCTCAACTAGAGCCGTAAGGAATGAGCAGTTCTTC. It yields the protein CASSSTRAVRNEQFF.

This clone was detected a few times. V usage is TRBV28 and J usage is TRBJ2-7, with a possible D match to TRBD2 (6 bases). From germline, CDR1 is MDHEN and CDR2 SYDVKM. Trimming took off 5 bases at V and 5 bases at J, with 16 bases between the two ends. This CDR3 is built from 14 residues. The CDR3 loop is CASSQGDFPNEQYF. The CDR3 DNA is TGTGCCAGCAGTCAAGGGGACTTTCCCAACGAGCAGTACTTC. The variable domain in full, with the rest retrieved from reference TRBV28 and TRBJ2-7, is DVKVTQSSRYLVKRTGEKVFLECVQDMDHENMFWYRQDPGLGLRLIYFSYDVKMKEKGDIPEGYSVSREKKERFSLILESASTNQTSMYLCASSQGDFPNEQYFGPGTRLTVT.

The gene calls are TRBV4-3 and TRBJ2-3, with 9 positions matching TRBD2. Looked up from germline, CDR1 is LGHNA and CDR2 is YSLEER. The trim removed 1 base at V and 1 base at J, leaving 6 bases unmatched. The CDR3 sequence is 17 residues long. CDR3 sequence: CASSQVKREDRTDTQYF. CDR3 nucleotides: TGCGCCAGCAGCCAAGTAAAGCGGGAGGATCGCACAGATACGCAGTATTTT.

Details on this clone: Other nucleotide sequences from this sample produce the same CDR3. The chain uses TRBV9 and TRBJ2-1, with D uncertain. V shed 0 bases and J shed 0 bases, with 7 bases lying between them. CDR3 size: 15 residues. CDR1 is SGDLS and CDR2 is YYNGEE in the germline V gene. CDR3 loop: CASSVGASSYNEQFF. CDR3 coding DNA: TGTGCCAGCAGCGTAGGGGCGAGCTCCTACAATGAGCAGTTCTTC.

The rearrangement links TRBV4-1 to TRBJ1-1; no clear D. Deletions cut 1 base from V and 0 bases from J, with 12 bases between. The CDR3 has 16 residues. Per germline, CDR1 MGHRA and CDR2 YSYEKL. CDR3 sequence: CASSQAYRAMNTEAFF. The CDR3 coding sequence is TGCGCCAGCAGCCAAGCTTATCGCGCCATGAACACTGAAGCTTTCTTT.

The V gene is TRBV5-4, the J gene TRBJ2-1; D unresolved. Germline assignment: CDR1 SGHNT and CDR2 YYREEE (reference sequence). This CDR3 is 13 amino acids long. Trimming stripped 4 bases from V and 4 bases from J, with 9 bases between. In DNA form, the CDR3 reads TGTGCCAGCAGCGATCGACTTTACAATGAGCAGTTCTTC. Protein sequence: CASSDRLYNEQFF.

This rearrangement joins TRBV24-1 to TRBJ1-2, with 8 positions matching TRBD1. CDR3 length: 13 residues. V was clipped by 3 bases and J by 8 bases; unmatched bases: 4. CDR1 is KGHDR and CDR2 is SFDVKD in the germline V gene. The CDR3 sequence is CATSDRTGTGYTF. CDR3 DNA sequence: TGTGCCACCAGTGATAGGACAGGGACGGGCTACACCTTC.

The chain employs TRBV7-9 and TRBJ1-6; no reliable D call. CDR3 length: 15 amino acids. V dropped 1 base and J dropped 2 bases, with 6 bases sitting between them. The V gene's germline CDR1 is SEHNR and CDR2 FQNEAQ (reference sequence). The CDR3 DNA sequence: TGTGCCAGCAGCTTAGGAGAAACCTATAATTCACCCCTCCACTTT. Translating gives CASSLGETYNSPLHF.

This chain uses TRBV2 with TRBJ1-5; D gene uncertain. Germline V gene sequence: CDR1 SNHLY, CDR2 FYNNEI. The CDR3 runs 20 residues. V lost 6 bases and J 8 bases, leaving 35 bases between the germline ends. DNA of the CDR3: TGTGCCAGCAGCGACGCTTTGGGGTTTTCGTCTAGCTCTGATGGGGAGCCCCAGCATTTT. Protein: CASSDALGFSSSSDGEPQHF. The full variable domain, rest sourced from reference TRBV2 and TRBJ1-5, is EPEVTQTPSHQVTQMGQEVILRCVPISNHLYFYWYRQILGQKVEFLVSFYNNEISEKSEIFDDQFSVERPDGSNFTLKIRSTKLEDSAMYFCASSDALGFSSSSDGEPQHFGDGTRLSIL.

This chain links TRBV5-5 with TRBJ1-6, with TRBD1 as a possible D gene (6 bases). The germline V gene encodes CDR1 SGHKS and CDR2 YYEKEE (reference sequence). V shed 3 bases and J shed 5 bases, with 18 bases lying between them. The CDR3 loop spans 17 amino acids. CDR3 sequence reads: CASSWSIGGDDNSPLHF. The CDR3 region has the DNA TGTGCCAGCAGCTGGAGTATAGGGGGAGACGATAATTCACCCCTCCACTTT.

The V call is TRBV30, the J call TRBJ2-5; 10 nucleotides align to TRBD1. The CDR3 totals 15 residues. Germline CDR1 is GTSNPN and CDR2 is SVGIG (reference sequence). The V gene end was trimmed by 3 bases and the J gene end by 2 bases; junction bases not matched to a gene: 6. CDR3 in DNA: TGTGCCTGGAGCGCCTGGACAGGGGGTCAAGAGACCCAGTACTTC. Amino acids: CAWSAWTGGQETQYF.

V usage is TRBV2 and J usage is TRBJ2-7; D might be TRBD2 (6 bases). CDR1 is SNHLY, CDR2 FYNNEI, per germline. Trimming pared 7 bases from V and 2 bases from J, leaving 15 bases between. This CDR3 has 14 residues. In nucleotides, the CDR3 is TGTGCCAGCACCTACCTAGCGACAACCTACGAGCAGTACTTC. This encodes CASTYLATTYEQYF. Supplemented by reference TRBV2 and TRBJ2-7, the full variable domain reads EPEVTQTPSHQVTQMGQEVILRCVPISNHLYFYWYRQILGQKVEFLVSFYNNEISEKSEIFDDQFSVERPDGSNFTLKIRSTKLEDSAMYFCASTYLATTYEQYFGPGTRLTVT.

J is TRBJ2-3 and V is TRBV30; 7 bases agree with TRBD1. The germline gives CDR1 GTSNPN, CDR2 SVGIG (reference sequence). The CDR3 contains 13 residues. Trimming took 4 bases from V and 2 from J; bases not matched to a gene: 3. The CDR3 region is CAWNRGPTDTQYF. CDR3 bases: TGTGCCTGGAACAGGGGTCCCACAGATACGCAGTATTTT. Drawing the rest from reference TRBV30 and TRBJ2-3, the complete variable domain is SQTIHQWPATLVQPVGSPLSLECTVEGTSNPNLYWYRQAAGRGLQLLFYSVGIGQISSEVPQNLSASRPQDRQFILSSKKLLLSDSGFYLCAWNRGPTDTQYFGPGTRLTVL.

The rearrangement links TRBV30 to TRBJ2-2; 7 nucleotides line up with TRBD2. This CDR3 contains 15 residues. V lost 2 bases and J lost 6; bases outside the gene matches: 9. Germline loops: CDR1 GTSNPN, CDR2 SVGIG (reference sequence). The CDR3 coding sequence is TGTGCCTGGAGTCTGGCGGGAGCGATCGCCGGGGAGCTGTTTTTT. Translating it yields CAWSLAGAIAGELFF. Variable domain in full (rest from reference TRBV30 and TRBJ2-2): SQTIHQWPATLVQPVGSPLSLECTVEGTSNPNLYWYRQAAGRGLQLLFYSVGIGQISSEVPQNLSASRPQDRQFILSSKKLLLSDSGFYLCAWSLAGAIAGELFFGEGSRLTVL.

The table lists this clone with a few counts. The J gene is TRBJ2-2, the V gene TRBV4-1, with D unresolved. This CDR3 spans 15 amino acids. V was shortened by 1 base and J by 4 bases, with 10 bases between the two germline ends. The germline V gene encodes CDR1 MGHRA and CDR2 YSYEKL. CDR3 DNA: TGCGCCAGCAGCCAAGTTCTAACTCCCACCGGGGAGCTGTTTTTT. It is translated as CASSQVLTPTGELFF.

V and J are TRBV6-5 and TRBJ2-7; 11 bases are shared with TRBD1. The V gene's germline CDR1 is MNHEY and CDR2 SVGAGI. Trimming took 0 bases from V and 8 from J; bases not matched to a gene: 6. This CDR3 has 15 amino acids. This CDR3 reads CASSYSERTGGKQYF. The CDR3, as DNA: TGTGCCAGCAGTTACTCAGAACGGACAGGGGGCAAGCAGTACTTC.

The chain employs TRBV20-1 and TRBJ1-2, with 9 bases lining up with TRBD1. The CDR3 spans 15 residues. Germline V gene lookup returns CDR1 DFQATT and CDR2 SNEGSKA (reference sequence). The J segment lost 6 bases and the V segment lost 3 bases, leaving 11 bases of the junction unmatched. The CDR3 nucleotides read TGCAGTGCTAGTCCGGTCGTGCGACAGGGGGATGGCTACACCTTC. Encoded protein: CSASPVVRQGDGYTF.